The source of this T cell receptor (beta chain) is a study of radiation and T cells in renal cell carcinoma. On the study more broadly: Nephrectomy followed 15 Gy stereotactic body radiation by 4 weeks. General observations from the study: In blood, top tumor clones expanded by 2 weeks, shrinking by 4.

V lost 6 bases and J lost 5; bases outside the gene matches: 5. Per the germline V gene, CDR1 is MDHEN and CDR2 is SYDVKM. The CDR3 is made up of 13 amino acids. Of note for this clone: Antigen specificity is unknown. Other DNA sequences within the sample encode an identical CDR3.

The time point: baseline pretreatment blood. Noted treatment: 15 Gy SBRT to primary tumor, nephrectomy 4 weeks later. Serial blood draws occurred at baseline and 2 and 4 weeks post-SBRT. This renal cell carcinoma was of the clear cell type. Assay: immunoSEQ multiplex PCR; the TCRdb copy retains only in-frame clones and omits some. The sample shows 70,000 to 100,000 clones, about 79% of them seen only once. This rearrangement joins TRBV28 to TRBJ1-2; 8 bases align to TRBD1. Sample: blood, taken from a patient whose treatment included radiotherapy and nephrectomy. This clonotype was obtained from a man between 60 and 75 years old with renal cell carcinoma. The CDR3 bases are TGTGCCAGCAGCCTACAGGGGGGTTATGGCTACACCTTC. Translated, it gives CASSLQGGYGYTF.